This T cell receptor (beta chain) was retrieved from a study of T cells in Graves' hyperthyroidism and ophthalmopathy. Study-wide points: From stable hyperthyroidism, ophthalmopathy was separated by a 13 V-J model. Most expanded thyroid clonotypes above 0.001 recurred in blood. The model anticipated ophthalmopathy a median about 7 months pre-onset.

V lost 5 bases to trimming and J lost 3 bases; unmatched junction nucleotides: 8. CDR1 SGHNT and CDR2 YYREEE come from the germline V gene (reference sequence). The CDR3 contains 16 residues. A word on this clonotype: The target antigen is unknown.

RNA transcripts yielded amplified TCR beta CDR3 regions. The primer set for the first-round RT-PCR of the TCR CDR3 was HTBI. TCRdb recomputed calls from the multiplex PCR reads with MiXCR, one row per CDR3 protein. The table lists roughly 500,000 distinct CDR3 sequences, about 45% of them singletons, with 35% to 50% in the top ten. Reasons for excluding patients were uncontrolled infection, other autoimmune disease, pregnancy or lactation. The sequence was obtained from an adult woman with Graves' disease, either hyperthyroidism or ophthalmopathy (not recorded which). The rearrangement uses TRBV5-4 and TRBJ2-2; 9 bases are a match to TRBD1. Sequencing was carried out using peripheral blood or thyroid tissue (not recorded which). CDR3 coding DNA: TGTGCCAGCAGATTCCCCGGGACAGGGTACACCGGGGAGCTGTTTTTT. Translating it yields CASRFPGTGYTGELFF.